Only a few counts were recorded for the clone carrying this T cell receptor beta chain. Its antigen is undetermined. The PCR employed 60 Vbeta primers together with 13 Jbeta primers. Libraries were prepared by immunoSEQ multiplex PCR; TCRdb keeps only in-frame clonotypes and omits some of them. The sample lists 120,000 to 150,000 clones; roughly 80% were seen once. The sample originates from a study of cytomegalovirus exposure and HLA in healthy donors. Broader study findings: Per a later analysis, HLA-associated TCR beta chains showed more clonal expansion than other, equally common TCR beta chains. Segments of the TCR beta V type were, in most cases, productive about 90% or about 30% of the time in an earlier analysis.

The sample was PBMCs. This receptor was obtained from a female donor in good health and CMV-seronegative.

CDR3 nucleotide sequence: TGCAGCGGGGGACAGAACTACGAGCAGTACTTC. Its protein product is CSGGQNYEQYF. The chain has TRBV29-1 and TRBJ2-7; TRBD1 matches 7 bases. This CDR3 comprises 11 residues. J was trimmed by 3 bases and V by 7 bases; bases with no gene match: 3. Germline CDR1 and CDR2: SQVTM and ANQGSEA.